The rows below give T cell receptor beta chains drawn from one sample of a study of CD8 T cells in Susac syndrome. TCRdb recomputed calls from the immunoSEQ multiplex PCR reads with MiXCR, one row per CDR3 protein. The table shows about 290,000 distinct CDR3 sequences, with approximately 85% occurring only once. The source material was CD8+ T cells from PBMCs. Receptors were obtained from a human donor with multiple sclerosis. Both conserved end residues are part of each CDR3. D genes are given only for firm matches. Some rows have no size entry. The others give once, few or many, or a class for an expanded clone.

TRBV20-1	TRBD2	TRBJ2-1	once	TGCAGTGCGGTCACTTGGCGGGAGGGCCATCGGGAGCAGTTCTTC	CSAVTWREGHREQFF
TRBV20-1	.	TRBJ2-7	.	TGCAGTGCTTCCGGGACAGGACTAGACTACGAGCAGTACTTC	CSASGTGLDYEQYF
TRBV19	.	TRBJ2-1	.	TGTGCCAGTAGTGCCCTCCATGAGAATGAGCAGTTCTTC	CASSALHENEQFF
TRBV24-1	.	TRBJ1-2	.	TGTGCCACCAGTGACACGGACAATAACTATGGCTACACCTTC	CATSDTDNNYGYTF
TRBV6-2/TRBV6-3	.	TRBJ2-3	few	TGTGCCAGCAGTTACGTCGATACGCAGTATTTT	CASSYVDTQYF
TRBV5-1	.	TRBJ2-1	.	TGCGCCAGCAGCTTGTCTGGGCCTGACAATGAGCAGTTCTTC	CASSLSGPDNEQFF
TRBV9	.	TRBJ1-1	.	TGTGCCAGCAGCGTAATGCCTCTCCCAACCGAAGCTTTCTTT	CASSVMPLPTEAFF
TRBV28	.	TRBJ1-5	.	TGTGCCAGCAGTCCTAGATATCAGCCCCAGCATTTT	CASSPRYQPQHF
TRBV15	.	TRBJ2-7	.	TGTGCCACCAGCAAAATTGGCGGGGAGTACGACGAGCAGTACTTC	CATSKIGGEYDEQYF
TRBV9	.	TRBJ2-7	.	TGTGCCAGCAGCGTTGCAGAGGTTAGCTCCTACGAGCAGTACTTC	CASSVAEVSSYEQYF
TRBV12-3/TRBV12-4	.	TRBJ1-1	.	TGTGCCAGCAGTTTCCAAGGGGCGCGTATGAACACTGAAGCTTTCTTT	CASSFQGARMNTEAFF
TRBV7-2	.	TRBJ2-1	.	TGTGCCACCCAGGGGAGGTCCTACAATGAGCAGTTCTTC	CATQGRSYNEQFF
TRBV6-5	TRBD2	TRBJ2-3	.	TGTGCCAGCAGTTACTCGCGTCTAGCGGAGGGTGCAGATACGCAGTATTTT	CASSYSRLAEGADTQYF
TRBV29-1	TRBD2	TRBJ2-1	.	TGCAGCGGCTGGGCTAGCGGGACCTACAATGAGCAGTTCTTC	CSGWASGTYNEQFF
TRBV24-1	.	TRBJ2-7	few	TGTGCCACCAGTGATATGGGGGCACCCTACGAGCAGTACTTC	CATSDMGAPYEQYF
TRBV4-3	TRBD1	TRBJ2-7	once	TGCGCCAGCAGCCAAGATTGGGACAGGGGTTGGGAGCAGTACTTC	CASSQDWDRGWEQYF
TRBV6-1	TRBD2	TRBJ2-3	.	TGTGCCAGCAGGGGGACTAGCGTCCACAGCACAGATACGCAGTATTTT	CASRGTSVHSTDTQYF
TRBV2	.	TRBJ1-1	.	TGTGCCAGCAGTGGGGACCGTGCAACAATGAACACTGAAGCTTTCTTT	CASSGDRATMNTEAFF
TRBV2	TRBD1	TRBJ1-5	.	TGTGCCAGCAGTGAAGCGCCACAGGGGAATCAGCCCCAGCATTTT	CASSEAPQGNQPQHF
TRBV9	TRBD2	TRBJ2-3	.	TGTGCCAGCAGCGTAGGCGGGGGACGTAGCACAGATACGCAGTATTTT	CASSVGGGRSTDTQYF
TRBV10-3	.	TRBJ2-1	.	TGTGCCACTTCTTTAAGGCCCCATGAGCAGTTCTTC	CATSLRPHEQFF
TRBV9	.	TRBJ1-2	once	TGTGCCAGCAGCCCAACCGACGGCCCCTATGGCTACACCTTC	CASSPTDGPYGYTF
TRBV24-1	TRBD1	TRBJ2-3	.	TGTGCCACCAGTGATACGGACAGGGGCACAGATACGCAGTATTTT	CATSDTDRGTDTQYF
TRBV7-8	TRBD2	TRBJ2-7	.	TGTGCCAGCAGCTTCAGTAGCGGGCCAGAATACGAGCAGTACTTC	CASSFSSGPEYEQYF
TRBV13	.	TRBJ2-3	few	TGTGCCAGCAGCGGGACTAGCACAGATACGCAGTATTTT	CASSGTSTDTQYF
TRBV28	.	TRBJ1-5	.	TGTGCCAGCAGTTTGTCCAGGGACAATCAGCCCCAGCATTTT	CASSLSRDNQPQHF
TRBV19	.	TRBJ2-1	.	TGTGCCAGTAGCATCTTAGGGTACAATGAGCAGTTCTTC	CASSILGYNEQFF
TRBV11-3	.	TRBJ2-3	.	TGTGCCAGCAGCTTAGTTGGGACCACAGATACGCAGTATTTT	CASSLVGTTDTQYF
TRBV28	.	TRBJ2-5	.	TGTGCCACCGACCCTTTACCCCGAGAGACCCAGTACTTC	CATDPLPRETQYF
TRBV4-2	.	TRBJ1-1	.	TGTGCCAGCAGCCAAGGTTTCGGGGTGAACACTGAAGCTTTCTTT	CASSQGFGVNTEAFF
TRBV20-1	TRBD2	TRBJ2-7	.	TGCAGTGCTAGTCCGCGGACTAGCGGCTACGAGCAGTACTTC	CSASPRTSGYEQYF
TRBV4-3	.	TRBJ2-1	.	TGCGCCAGCAGCCAAGTATTACGGGAAGGGGGAAGTGAGCAGTTCTTC	CASSQVLREGGSEQFF
TRBV30	.	TRBJ2-1	.	TGTGCCTGGTCTAGCGTCCAAGAGCAGTTCTTC	CAWSSVQEQFF
TRBV4-1	.	TRBJ2-1	.	TGCGCCAGCAGCCAAGAGGGGCCGTTCTACAATGAGCAGTTCTTC	CASSQEGPFYNEQFF
TRBV28	.	TRBJ1-1	once	TGTGCCAGCAGTTTACATGGCGACACTGAAGCTTTCTTT	CASSLHGDTEAFF
TRBV7-9	TRBD1	TRBJ1-5	.	TGTGCCAGCAGTTCCTCCGGGACAGGGTACAATCAGCCCCAGCATTTT	CASSSSGTGYNQPQHF
TRBV5-6	.	TRBJ2-1	.	TGTGCCAGCAGCTTGGCGAAAAACCCGCTGGGCTCCTACAATGAGCAGTTCTTC	CASSLAKNPLGSYNEQFF
TRBV10-2	.	TRBJ1-2	.	TGCGCCAGCACTGAAGAACAGGCCCTCCTTGGCTACACCTTC	CASTEEQALLGYTF
TRBV7-9	.	TRBJ2-5	.	TGTGCCAGCAGCTTAGCGCCAGGGATCTCGGAGACCCAGTACTTC	CASSLAPGISETQYF
TRBV25-1	TRBD1	TRBJ2-1	.	TGTGCCAGCACGCCGGGACAGGGGGACGATGAGCAGTTCTTC	CASTPGQGDDEQFF
TRBV19	.	TRBJ2-7	.	TGTGCCAGTAGTTCAGCCCAGGGGAGCTACGAGCAGTACTTC	CASSSAQGSYEQYF
TRBV28	.	TRBJ2-7	.	TGTGCCAGCAGAACCTCTGTGGGTAATTACGAGCAGTACTTC	CASRTSVGNYEQYF
TRBV2	TRBD2	TRBJ2-7	.	TGTGCCGTTCTCGGGGGGTCTGCGACTAGCGGGTACTCCTACGAGCAGTACTTC	CAVLGGSATSGYSYEQYF
TRBV6-2/TRBV6-3	TRBD2	TRBJ2-7	.	TGTGCCAGCAGATTTCCACAGGGACGGACTAGCGGGCCGAAGTCCTACGAGCAGTACTTC	CASRFPQGRTSGPKSYEQYF
TRBV12-3/TRBV12-4	TRBD1	TRBJ2-7	.	TGTGCCAGCAGTGCTCAGGGGGACCTCTACGAGCAGTACTTC	CASSAQGDLYEQYF
TRBV28	.	TRBJ2-7	once	TGTGCCAGCAGTTTAGGCAGGGGGGCCCCCTACGAGCAGTACTTC	CASSLGRGAPYEQYF
TRBV6-5	.	TRBJ1-5	.	TGTGCCAGCAGTCTCAGAAACAATCAGCCCCAGCATTTT	CASSLRNNQPQHF
TRBV4-3	.	TRBJ1-2	.	TGCGCCAGCAGCCAAGATAAACCGCGAGGGGGTGGCTACACCTTC	CASSQDKPRGGGYTF
TRBV4-3	.	TRBJ2-4	.	TGCGCCAGCAGGGGGGGTTCCATGATTCAGTACTTC	CASRGGSMIQYF
TRBV9	TRBD1	TRBJ1-3	once	TGTGCCAGCAGCGTGGGACAGGGACCAGGAAACACCATATATTTT	CASSVGQGPGNTIYF
TRBV29-1	.	TRBJ2-7	.	TGCAGCGTTGTCGGGGGCACCTACGAGCAGTACTTC	CSVVGGTYEQYF
TRBV27	.	TRBJ1-1	.	TGTGCCAGCAGTATAGATGACATCAGGGGTACTGAAGCTTTCTTT	CASSIDDIRGTEAFF